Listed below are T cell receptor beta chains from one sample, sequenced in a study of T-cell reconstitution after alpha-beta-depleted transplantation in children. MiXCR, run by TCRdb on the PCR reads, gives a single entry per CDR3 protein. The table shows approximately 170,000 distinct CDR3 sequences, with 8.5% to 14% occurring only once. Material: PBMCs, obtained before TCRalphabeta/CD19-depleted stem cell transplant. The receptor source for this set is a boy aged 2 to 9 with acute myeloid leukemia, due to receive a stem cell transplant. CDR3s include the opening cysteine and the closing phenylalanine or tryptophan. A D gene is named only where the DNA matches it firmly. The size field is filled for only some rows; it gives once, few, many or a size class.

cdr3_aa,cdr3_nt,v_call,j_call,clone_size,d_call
CASSKEIPTDQETQYF,TGTGCCAGCAGCAAAGAGATACCCACAGATCAAGAGACCCAGTACTTC,TRBV21-1,TRBJ2-5,many,NA
CSAREGQGGLNGAKNIQYF,TGCAGTGCTAGAGAGGGTCAGGGTGGGCTGAATGGGGCCAAAAACATTCAGTACTTC,TRBV20-1,TRBJ2-4,few,NA
CASSPGESGTSGRDRDTQYF,TGTGCCAGCAGCCCCGGGGAATCCGGGACTAGCGGGAGAGATAGAGATACGCAGTATTTT,TRBV11-1,TRBJ2-3,many,TRBD2
CASSPGLSLIRRLHF,TGTGCCAGCAGCCCGGGCCTTTCACTAATAAGGCGCCTCCACTTT,TRBV5-8,TRBJ1-6,NA,NA
CSARDFGRRHTDTQYF,TGCAGTGCTAGAGATTTTGGCCGGAGGCACACAGATACGCAGTATTTT,TRBV20-1,TRBJ2-3,NA,NA
CASKGTGSFEQPQHF,TGTGCCAGTAAAGGAACAGGGTCGTTTGAGCAGCCCCAGCATTTT,TRBV19,TRBJ1-5,many,NA
CNAPWQDQDGYTF,TGCAATGCTCCCTGGCAGGATCAAGATGGCTACACCTTC,TRBV20-1,TRBJ1-2,NA,NA
CASSTGAKNIQYF,TGTGCCAGCTCTACAGGGGCCAAAAACATTCAGTACTTC,TRBV7-6,TRBJ2-4,many,NA
CASSLGAGGSYQPQHF,TGCGCCAGCAGCCTAGGGGCTGGCGGTAGTTATCAGCCCCAGCATTTT,TRBV4-1,TRBJ1-5,many,NA
CAINEGTETQYF,TGTGCCATCAATGAGGGGACGGAGACCCAGTACTTC,TRBV10-3,TRBJ2-5,many,NA
CASSQHLAGFLYF,TGTGCCAGCAGCCAACATCTAGCGGGGTTTTTGTATTTT,TRBV14,TRBJ2-3,many,TRBD2
CASSWRPGTGPNQPQHF,TGCGCCAGCAGCTGGCGTCCCGGGACAGGGCCCAATCAGCCCCAGCATTTT,TRBV4-1,TRBJ1-5,many,TRBD1
CASSDGLPYEQYF,TGTGCCAGCAGTGATGGGCTCCCCTACGAGCAGTACTTC,TRBV7-9,TRBJ2-7,NA,NA
CATGLAGKDTQYF,TGCGCCACAGGACTAGCGGGAAAAGATACGCAGTATTTT,TRBV10-2,TRBJ2-3,many,TRBD2
CASSSPQGGANYGYTF,TGCGCCAGCAGCTCCCCCCAGGGGGGGGCGAACTATGGCTACACCTTC,TRBV5-1,TRBJ1-2,many,TRBD1
CASSLVEESMTQYF,TGCGCCAGCAGCTTGGTGGAGGAATCGATGACCCAGTACTTC,TRBV5-1,TRBJ2-5,many,NA
CASSLNTGGNTEAFF,TGTGCCAGCAGCTTAAATACAGGGGGTAACACTGAAGCTTTCTTT,TRBV7-2,TRBJ1-1,many,TRBD1
CASSPGATNEKLFF,TGTGCCAGCAGCCCAGGGGCAACTAATGAAAAACTGTTTTTT,TRBV14,TRBJ1-4,many,NA